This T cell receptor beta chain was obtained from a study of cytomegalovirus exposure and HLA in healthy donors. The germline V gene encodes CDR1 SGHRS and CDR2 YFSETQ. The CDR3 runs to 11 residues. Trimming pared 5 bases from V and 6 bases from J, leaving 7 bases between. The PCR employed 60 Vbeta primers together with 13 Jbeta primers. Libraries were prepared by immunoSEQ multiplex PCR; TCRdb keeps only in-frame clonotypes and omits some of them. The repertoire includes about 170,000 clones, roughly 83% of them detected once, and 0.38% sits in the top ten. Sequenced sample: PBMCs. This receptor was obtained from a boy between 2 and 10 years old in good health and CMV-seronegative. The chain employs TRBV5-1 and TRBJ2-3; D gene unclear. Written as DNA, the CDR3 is TGCGCCAGCAGAATGGGCGATACGCAGTATTTT. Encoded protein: CASRMGDTQYF. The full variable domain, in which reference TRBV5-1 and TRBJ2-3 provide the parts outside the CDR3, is KAGVTQTPRYLIKTRGQQVTLSCSPISGHRSVSWYQQTPGQGLQFLFEYFSETQRNKGNFPGRFSGRQFSNSRSEMNVSTLELGDSALYLCASRMGDTQYFGPGTRLTVL.